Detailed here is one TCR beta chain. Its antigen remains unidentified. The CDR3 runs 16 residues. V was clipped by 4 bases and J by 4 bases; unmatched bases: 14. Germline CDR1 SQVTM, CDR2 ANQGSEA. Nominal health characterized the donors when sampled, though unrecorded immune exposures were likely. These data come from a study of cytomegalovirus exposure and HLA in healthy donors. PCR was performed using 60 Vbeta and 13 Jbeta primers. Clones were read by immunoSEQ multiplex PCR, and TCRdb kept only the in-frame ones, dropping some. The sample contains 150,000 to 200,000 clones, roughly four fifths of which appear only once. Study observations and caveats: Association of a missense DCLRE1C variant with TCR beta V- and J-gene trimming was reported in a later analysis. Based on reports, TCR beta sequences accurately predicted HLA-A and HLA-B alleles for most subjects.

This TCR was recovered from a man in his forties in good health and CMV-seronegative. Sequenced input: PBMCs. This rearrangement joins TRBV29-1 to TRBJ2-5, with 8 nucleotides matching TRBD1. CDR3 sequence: CSVGDRTGGMGETQYF. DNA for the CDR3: TGCAGCGTTGGGGACCGAACAGGGGGAATGGGAGAGACCCAGTACTTC.